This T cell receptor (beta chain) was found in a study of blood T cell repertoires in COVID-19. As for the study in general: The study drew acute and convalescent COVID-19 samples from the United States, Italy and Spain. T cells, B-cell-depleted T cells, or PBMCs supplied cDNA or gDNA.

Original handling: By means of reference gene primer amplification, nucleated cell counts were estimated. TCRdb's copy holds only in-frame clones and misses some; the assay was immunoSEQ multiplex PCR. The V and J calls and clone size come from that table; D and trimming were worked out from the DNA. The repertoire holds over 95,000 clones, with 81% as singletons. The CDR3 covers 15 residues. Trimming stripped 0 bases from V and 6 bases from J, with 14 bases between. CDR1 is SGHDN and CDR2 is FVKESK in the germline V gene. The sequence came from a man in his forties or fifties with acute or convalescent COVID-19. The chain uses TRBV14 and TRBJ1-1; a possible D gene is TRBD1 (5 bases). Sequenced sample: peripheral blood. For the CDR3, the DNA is TGTGCCAGCAGCCAAGATAGGGGCCTCGGACCTGAAGCTTTCTTT. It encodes CASSQDRGLGPEAFF.